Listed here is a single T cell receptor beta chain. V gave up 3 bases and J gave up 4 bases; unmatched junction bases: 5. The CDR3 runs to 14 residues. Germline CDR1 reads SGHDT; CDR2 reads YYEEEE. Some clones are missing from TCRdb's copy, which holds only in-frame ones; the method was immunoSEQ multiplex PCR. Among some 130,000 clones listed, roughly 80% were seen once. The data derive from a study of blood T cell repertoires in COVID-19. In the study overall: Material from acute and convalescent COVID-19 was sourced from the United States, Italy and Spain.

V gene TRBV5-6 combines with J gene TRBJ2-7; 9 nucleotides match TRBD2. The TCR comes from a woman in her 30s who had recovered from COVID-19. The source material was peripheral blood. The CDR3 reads CASSYSGGEYEQYF. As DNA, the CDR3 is TGTGCCAGCAGCTATAGCGGGGGAGAGTACGAGCAGTACTTC.